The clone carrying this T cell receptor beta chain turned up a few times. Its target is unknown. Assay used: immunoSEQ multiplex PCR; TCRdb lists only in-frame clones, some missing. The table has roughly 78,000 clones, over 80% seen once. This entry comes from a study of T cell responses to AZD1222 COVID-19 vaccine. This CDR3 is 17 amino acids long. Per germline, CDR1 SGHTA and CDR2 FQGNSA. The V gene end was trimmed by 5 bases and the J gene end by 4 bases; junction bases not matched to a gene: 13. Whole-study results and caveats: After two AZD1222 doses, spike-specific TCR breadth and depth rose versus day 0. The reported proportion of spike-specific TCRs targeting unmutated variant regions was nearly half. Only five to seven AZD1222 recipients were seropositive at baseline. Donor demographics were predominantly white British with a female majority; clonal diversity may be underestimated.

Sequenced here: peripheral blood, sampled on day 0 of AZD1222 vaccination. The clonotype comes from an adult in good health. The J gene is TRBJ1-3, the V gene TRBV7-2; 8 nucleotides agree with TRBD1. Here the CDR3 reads CASSLRTQGASGNTIYF. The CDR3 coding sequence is TGTGCCAGCAGCCTACGAACTCAGGGGGCAAGCGGAAACACCATATATTTT.